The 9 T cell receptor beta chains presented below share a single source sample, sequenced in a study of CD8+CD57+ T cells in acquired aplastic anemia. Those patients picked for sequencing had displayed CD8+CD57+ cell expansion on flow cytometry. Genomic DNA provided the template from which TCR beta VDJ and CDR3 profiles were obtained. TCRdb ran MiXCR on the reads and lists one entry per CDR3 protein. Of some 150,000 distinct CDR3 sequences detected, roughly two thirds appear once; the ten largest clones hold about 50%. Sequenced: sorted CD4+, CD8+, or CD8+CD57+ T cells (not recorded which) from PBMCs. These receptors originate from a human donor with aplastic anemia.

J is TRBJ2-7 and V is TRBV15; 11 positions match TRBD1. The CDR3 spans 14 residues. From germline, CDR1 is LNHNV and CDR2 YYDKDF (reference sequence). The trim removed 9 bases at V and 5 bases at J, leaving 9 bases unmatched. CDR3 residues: CATTGTGGFNEQYF. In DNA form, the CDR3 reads TGTGCCACGACAGGGACAGGGGGATTCAACGAGCAGTACTTC.

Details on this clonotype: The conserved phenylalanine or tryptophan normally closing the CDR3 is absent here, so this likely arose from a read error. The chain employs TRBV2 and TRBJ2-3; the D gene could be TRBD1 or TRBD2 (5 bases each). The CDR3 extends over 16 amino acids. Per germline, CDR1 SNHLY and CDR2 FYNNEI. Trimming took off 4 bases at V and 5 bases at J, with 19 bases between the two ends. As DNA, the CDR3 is TGTGCCAGCAGTGCAGATGCCGGGACCCGGGGAGATACGCAGTATCTT. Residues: CASSADAGTRGDTQYL.

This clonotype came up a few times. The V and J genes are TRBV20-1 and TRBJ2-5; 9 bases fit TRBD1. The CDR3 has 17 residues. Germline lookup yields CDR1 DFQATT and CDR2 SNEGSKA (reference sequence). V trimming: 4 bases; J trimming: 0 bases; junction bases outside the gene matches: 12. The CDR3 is CSAKEGQGRGNQETQYF. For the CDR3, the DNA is TGCAGTGCTAAGGAGGGACAGGGACGGGGGAACCAAGAGACCCAGTACTTC.

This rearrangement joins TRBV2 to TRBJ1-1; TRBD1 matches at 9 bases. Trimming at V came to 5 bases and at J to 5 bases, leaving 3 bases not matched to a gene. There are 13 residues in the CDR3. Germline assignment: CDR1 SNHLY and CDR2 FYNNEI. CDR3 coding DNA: TGTGCCAGCAGTAGGGACAGGGCGACTGAAGCTTTCTTT. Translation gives CASSRDRATEAFF.

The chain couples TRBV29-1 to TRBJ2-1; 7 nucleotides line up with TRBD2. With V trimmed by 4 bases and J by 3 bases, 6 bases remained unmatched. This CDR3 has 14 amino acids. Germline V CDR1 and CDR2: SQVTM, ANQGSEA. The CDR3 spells CSVVWREFYNEQFF. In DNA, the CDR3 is TGCAGCGTTGTTTGGCGGGAGTTCTACAATGAGCAGTTCTTC.

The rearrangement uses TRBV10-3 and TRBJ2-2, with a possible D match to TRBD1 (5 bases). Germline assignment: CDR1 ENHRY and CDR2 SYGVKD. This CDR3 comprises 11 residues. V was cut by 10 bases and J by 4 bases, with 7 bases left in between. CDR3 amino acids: CATTGTGELFF. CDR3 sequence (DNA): TGTGCCACCACAGGCACCGGGGAGCTGTTTTTT.

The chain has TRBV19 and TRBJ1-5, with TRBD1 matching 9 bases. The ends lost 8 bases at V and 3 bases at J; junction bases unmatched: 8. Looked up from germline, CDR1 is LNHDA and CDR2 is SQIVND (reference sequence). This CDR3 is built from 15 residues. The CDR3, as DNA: TGTGCCAGTTCCCGGGGACAGGGCCACAATCAGCCCCAGCATTTT. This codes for CASSRGQGHNQPQHF.

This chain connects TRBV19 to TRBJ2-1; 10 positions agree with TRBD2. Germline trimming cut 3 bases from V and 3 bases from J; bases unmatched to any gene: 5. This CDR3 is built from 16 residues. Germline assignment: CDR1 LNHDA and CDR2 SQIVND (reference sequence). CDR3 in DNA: TGTGCCAGTAGTATTAAAAGGACTAGCGGCTACAATGAGCAGTTCTTC. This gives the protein CASSIKRTSGYNEQFF.

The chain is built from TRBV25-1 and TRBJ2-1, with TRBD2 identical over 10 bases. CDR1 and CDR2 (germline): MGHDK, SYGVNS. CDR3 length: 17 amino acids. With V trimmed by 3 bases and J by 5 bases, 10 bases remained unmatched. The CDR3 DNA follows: TGTGCCAGCAGTGATCTTTGGGGGCTAGCGGGAGACAATGAGCAGTTCTTC. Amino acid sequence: CASSDLWGLAGDNEQFF.